The clone carrying this T cell receptor (beta chain) was seen at least ten times. Its antigen is still unknown. This sample stems from a study of T cell repertoires in cytomegalovirus infection. For the study at large: CMV infection together with matching HLA type was indicated by public TCR beta signatures. Overall study findings and caveats: The ex vivo response was dominated by HLA-C-restricted CMV-specific TCR beta clonotypes.

V lost 5 bases, J lost 0 bases, and 11 bases lay in between. CDR3 size: 15 residues. The germline gives CDR1 SEHNR, CDR2 FQNEAQ (reference sequence). TCRdb reanalysed the reads using MiXCR and keeps one entry per CDR3 protein. The repertoire has some 270,000 distinct CDR3 sequences, around 15% of them found once; the top ten carry roughly 50%. The clonotype originates from a human donor in good health (CMV status not recorded). Some clones in this sample may be carry-over from other donors' samples. The specimen sequenced was CD8+ T cells from PBMCs. V gene TRBV7-9 combines with J gene TRBJ2-1, with TRBD1 as a possible D gene (6 bases). CDR3: CASSHRVYSYNEQFF. CDR3 nucleotides: TGTGCCAGCAGCCACAGGGTATACTCCTACAATGAGCAGTTCTTC.